The next 24 T cell receptor beta chains were all read from a single sample in a study of control samples from healthy donors and cancer patients. Sequencing used immunoSEQ multiplex PCR; TCRdb keeps in-frame clones, though not all of them. The sample yields almost 90,000 clones, roughly nine tenths seen once. Sequenced material: blood. The receptors were sampled from a man aged 25-45 years in good health.

The chain combines TRBV7-8 with TRBJ2-3; weak D call: TRBD1 (5 bases). V was shortened by 5 bases and J by 6 bases, with 12 bases between the two germline ends. Germline lookup yields CDR1 SGHVS and CDR2 FQNEAQ. The CDR3 is 13 residues long. CDR3 nucleotides: TGTGCCAGCAGCCCCCAGGGAAGGGATACGCAGTATTTT. Translation: CASSPQGRDTQYF.

The CDR3 loop reads CASSIDQQGGSTDTQYF. The CDR3 DNA sequence: TGTGCCAGTAGTATAGATCAACAGGGAGGGAGCACAGATACGCAGTATTTT. The chain has TRBV19 and TRBJ2-3, with a tentative D call TRBD2 (7 bases). The CDR3 sequence is 17 residues long. Germline CDR1 LNHDA, CDR2 SQIVND (reference sequence). Trimming cost V 0 bases and J 0 bases, with 13 bases left between them. The full variable domain, its missing parts supplied by reference TRBV19 and TRBJ2-3, is DGGITQSPKYLFRKEGQNVTLSCEQNLNHDAMYWYRQDPGQGLRLIYYSQIVNDFQKGDIAEGYSVSREKKESFPLTVTSAQKNPTAFYLCASSIDQQGGSTDTQYFGPGTRLTVL.

The chain employs TRBV28 and TRBJ1-1; a possible D gene is TRBD1 (6 bases). The CDR3 spans 14 residues. V lost 6 bases to trimming and J lost 3 bases, with 14 bases between them. Per the germline V gene, CDR1 is MDHEN and CDR2 is SYDVKM. In DNA, the CDR3 is TGTGCCAGCAGACCAGGGGCCGTTTACACTGAAGCTTTCTTT. Its translation is CASRPGAVYTEAFF. The whole variable domain, filled in from reference TRBV28 and TRBJ1-1, reads DVKVTQSSRYLVKRTGEKVFLECVQDMDHENMFWYRQDPGLGLRLIYFSYDVKMKEKGDIPEGYSVSREKKERFSLILESASTNQTSMYLCASRPGAVYTEAFFGQGTRLTVV.

Concerning this clone itself: At the DNA level, this CDR3 is encoded by other sequences in the same sample as well. The chain is built from TRBV6-5 and TRBJ2-1; D ambiguous. CDR3 length equals 11 residues. Trimming stripped 5 bases from V and 4 bases from J, with 3 bases between. Germline-derived CDR1 and CDR2 are MNHEY and SVGAGI. CDR3 protein: CASSRYNEQFF. The CDR3 DNA follows: TGTGCCAGCAGTCGGTACAATGAGCAGTTCTTC.

V gene TRBV30 combines with J gene TRBJ1-2; 8 bases are a match to TRBD1. The V and J ends lost 2 bases and 7 bases, in that order; junction bases with no gene match: 30. The CDR3 is 21 amino acids. Germline values: CDR1 GTSNPN, CDR2 SVGIG (reference sequence). CDR3 region: CAWSNRQGAPFRTVYARGYTF. DNA for the CDR3: TGTGCCTGGAGTAACCGTCAGGGGGCACCTTTTCGTACGGTCTATGCGCGTGGCTACACCTTC.

This clone showed up just once. V and J are TRBV5-5 and TRBJ2-3; D assignment may be TRBD1 or TRBD2 (6 bases each). The CDR3 is made up of 16 amino acids. CDR1 is SGHKS, CDR2 YYEKEE, per germline (reference sequence). Trimming stripped 5 bases from V and 1 base from J, with 17 bases between. CDR3: CASRVRRDTGTDTQYF. The CDR3 DNA reads TGTGCCAGCAGAGTTCGGCGGGACACCGGCACAGATACGCAGTATTTT.

Note on this clone: Other DNA variants within this sample encode the same CDR3. The V gene is TRBV29-1, the J gene TRBJ1-2, with a weak D call TRBD1 (6 bases). CDR1 SQVTM and CDR2 ANQGSEA come from the germline V gene. CDR3 length: 13 residues. The V gene lost 7 bases and the J gene lost 7 bases, with 19 bases spanning the gap. The CDR3 sequence: CSARTETPLGYTF. CDR3 sequence (DNA): TGCAGCGCTAGGACAGAGACGCCTCTTGGCTACACCTTC.

This chain joins TRBV4-1 and TRBJ2-2; D is tentatively TRBD1 or TRBD2 (5 bases each). The V end lost 1 base, the J end lost 4 bases, and 13 bases lay between the germline ends. Germline V lookup: CDR1 MGHRA, CDR2 YSYEKL. The CDR3 length is 16 residues. As DNA, the CDR3 is TGCGCCAGCAGCCAAGGCTCCGGGACCCTCACCGGGGAGCTGTTTTTT. Its protein product is CASSQGSGTLTGELFF.

The J gene is TRBJ1-1, the V gene TRBV9; D unresolved. This CDR3 comprises 13 residues. CDR1 is SGDLS, CDR2 YYNGEE, per germline. V lost 0 bases to trimming and J lost 1 base, with 4 bases between them. The CDR3 spells CASSVDGNTEAFF. In DNA, the CDR3 is TGTGCCAGCAGCGTAGACGGGAACACTGAAGCTTTCTTT.

The chain has TRBV6-6 and TRBJ2-7; 10 bases are a match to TRBD1. The CDR3 contains 14 residues. Germline lookup yields CDR1 MNHNY and CDR2 SVGAGI (reference sequence). V dropped 5 bases and J dropped 5; count of bases not matched to a gene: 6. CDR3 in DNA: TGTGCCAGCAGTGTGCAGGGACAGGGGAACGAGCAGTACTTC. It yields the protein CASSVQGQGNEQYF.

A remark on this clone: The junction and the germline gene differ at one end; a read error may be behind it. The sample holds other DNA sequences that translate to the same CDR3. V is TRBV11-3 and J is TRBJ2-1, with 10 bases identical to TRBD2. This CDR3 is built from 16 residues. Germline V gene lookup returns CDR1 SGHNT and CDR2 YENEEA. CDR3 in DNA: TGCGCCAGCAGCTTAGGGGATAGCGGGGGGTCCAATGAGCAGTTCTTC. It is translated as CASSLGDSGGSNEQFF.

The rearrangement links TRBV5-1 to TRBJ1-4; 7 bases align to TRBD1. Germline assignment: CDR1 SGHRS and CDR2 YFSETQ. J gave up 4 bases and V 5 bases, and 8 bases lay outside the gene matches. This CDR3 spans 15 amino acids. The CDR3 loop is CASRPTGRSNEKLFF. The CDR3 DNA reads TGCGCCAGCAGACCGACAGGGCGCAGTAATGAAAAACTGTTTTTT. Full variable domain (remainder filled in from reference TRBV5-1 and TRBJ1-4): KAGVTQTPRYLIKTRGQQVTLSCSPISGHRSVSWYQQTPGQGLQFLFEYFSETQRNKGNFPGRFSGRQFSNSRSEMNVSTLELGDSALYLCASRPTGRSNEKLFFGSGTQLSVL.

In nucleotides, the CDR3 is TGTGCCAGCAGCCAAGCTCGGACGGGAAATTCACCCCTCCACTTT. Amino acids: CASSQARTGNSPLHF. The chain joins TRBV14 to TRBJ1-6; D remains unclear. In germline, CDR1 is SGHDN, CDR2 FVKESK. The CDR3 covers 15 residues. V was pared by 1 base and J by 7 bases, with 11 bases between.

The genes are TRBV11-3 and TRBJ2-1; 7 bases are a match to TRBD1. The CDR3 extends over 16 amino acids. CDR1 and CDR2 from the germline V gene are SGHNT and YENEEA. V was pared by 1 base and J by 2 bases, with 5 bases of the junction left unmatched. The CDR3 DNA reads TGTGCCAGCAGCTTAGGCCAAGGGGGCGCCTACAATGAGCAGTTCTTC. This encodes CASSLGQGGAYNEQFF. Combining the CDR3 with reference TRBV11-3 and TRBJ2-1 gives the whole variable domain EAGVVQSPRYKIIEKKQPVAFWCNPISGHNTLYWYLQNLGQGPELLIRYENEEAVDDSQLPKDRFSAERLKGVDSTLKIQPAELGDSAVYLCASSLGQGGAYNEQFFGPGTRLTVL.

The chain links TRBV29-1 to TRBJ2-7, with 8 bases that match TRBD1. Looked up from germline, CDR1 is SQVTM and CDR2 is ANQGSEA. Trimming cost V 5 bases and J 6 bases; bases outside gene matches: 9. The CDR3 consists of 13 residues. The chain's CDR3 is CSVQIGTGGEQYF. The DNA of the CDR3 is TGCAGCGTTCAAATCGGTACAGGGGGCGAGCAGTACTTC.

V usage is TRBV19 and J usage is TRBJ2-1; TRBD1 is a possible D gene (6 bases). Germline assignment: CDR1 LNHDA and CDR2 SQIVND (reference sequence). Trimming stripped 7 bases from V and 6 bases from J, with 19 bases between. The CDR3 totals 15 residues. CDR3 in amino acids: CASTLGHPRPNEQFF. The CDR3 DNA follows: TGTGCCAGTACCCTGGGACATCCGAGACCCAATGAGCAGTTCTTC. The whole variable domain, remainder taken from reference TRBV19 and TRBJ2-1, is DGGITQSPKYLFRKEGQNVTLSCEQNLNHDAMYWYRQDPGQGLRLIYYSQIVNDFQKGDIAEGYSVSREKKESFPLTVTSAQKNPTAFYLCASTLGHPRPNEQFFGPGTRLTVL.

The genes are TRBV12-3 or TRBV12-4 and TRBJ1-2; the D gene is possibly TRBD1 (6 bases). The CDR3 runs 13 residues. V was trimmed by 5 bases and J by 4 bases, leaving 11 bases between them. CDR3 amino acids: CASSPTGTYGYTF. CDR3 nucleotide sequence: TGTGCCAGCAGTCCGACAGGAACCTATGGCTACACCTTC.

The chain joins TRBV5-1 to TRBJ2-3; 9 bases map to TRBD2. The CDR3 totals 14 residues. The V gene end was trimmed by 7 bases and the J gene end by 2 bases; junction bases not matched to a gene: 5. Germline lookup yields CDR1 SGHRS and CDR2 YFSETQ. Here the CDR3 DNA reads TGCGCCAGCTCGGGACTAGCTTCCACAGATACGCAGTATTTT. Translated: CASSGLASTDTQYF. Variable domain in full (rest from reference TRBV5-1 and TRBJ2-3): KAGVTQTPRYLIKTRGQQVTLSCSPISGHRSVSWYQQTPGQGLQFLFEYFSETQRNKGNFPGRFSGRQFSNSRSEMNVSTLELGDSALYLCASSGLASTDTQYFGPGTRLTVL.

The CDR3 DNA reads TGTGCCAGCAGCTTAGTGAACTCCTACGAGCAGTACGTC. Protein: CASSLVNSYEQYV. V gene TRBV7-9 combines with J gene TRBJ2-7; D is uncertain. Trimming left V 1 base short and J 0 bases short, with 4 bases between. The CDR3 is 13 residues long. Looked up from germline, CDR1 is SEHNR and CDR2 is FQNEAQ (reference sequence).

This sequence joins TRBV25-1 and TRBJ1-2; D may be TRBD1 (5 bases). Between the trimmed V and J ends, which lost 7 bases and 3 bases, there was a span of 12 bases. Germline loops: CDR1 MGHDK, CDR2 SYGVNS. This CDR3 is built from 13 residues. In nucleotides, the CDR3 is TGTGCCAGCACCCTCCGGGACGACTATGGCTACACCTTC. Protein: CASTLRDDYGYTF.

The chain uses TRBV24-1 and TRBJ2-3, with unresolved D. Germline CDR1 and CDR2: KGHDR and SFDVKD. V was pared by 1 base and J by 4 bases, with 20 bases between. The CDR3 length is 18 residues. The CDR3 DNA reads TGTGCCACCAGTGATTTTTTTGGCACAGAAAGCATTTCAGATACGCAGTATTTT. This encodes CATSDFFGTESISDTQYF.

V gene TRBV4-1 combines with J gene TRBJ2-3; 14 nucleotides line up with TRBD2. The CDR3 covers 17 residues. The germline V gene has CDR1 MGHRA and CDR2 YSYEKL. Losses at the gene ends were 3 bases for V and 4 bases for J; bases not matched to a gene: 6. This CDR3 reads CASSHLRLAGGPDTQYF. The DNA of the CDR3 is TGCGCCAGCAGCCATCTCCGACTAGCGGGGGGGCCAGATACGCAGTATTTT.

A note on this clone: Other DNA sequences within the sample encode an identical CDR3. V is TRBV2 and J is TRBJ1-2; D is undetermined. V was pared by 1 base and J by 4 bases, with 7 bases between. The CDR3 runs to 13 residues. Germline values: CDR1 SNHLY, CDR2 FYNNEI. CDR3 sequence (DNA): TGTGCCAGCAGTGAAGGGACCGGCTATGGCTACACCTTC. It yields the protein CASSEGTGYGYTF.

The chain joins TRBV29-1 to TRBJ2-1; 10 nucleotides align to TRBD2. The CDR3 runs 15 residues. CDR1 is SQVTM, CDR2 ANQGSEA, per germline. J lost 10 bases, V lost 0 bases, and 9 bases had no gene match. CDR3 sequence: CSVEDGGLAAWEQFF. The DNA for the CDR3 is TGCAGCGTTGAAGATGGCGGACTAGCGGCCTGGGAGCAGTTCTTC.